This T cell receptor (beta chain) came from a study of T cells expressing NK-cell markers. As for the study in general: TCR beta repertoires came from sorted CD3+CD56+NKG2C+, CD3+CD56+NKG2C- and CD3+CD56-NKG2C+ T cells.

The CDR3 has 21 amino acids. CDR1 is SGHVS and CDR2 is FQNEAQ in the germline V gene. The study's findings and limits: HCMV specificity of the expanded NKG2C+ T cell clones stayed unclear. The dominant NKG2C+ clonotypes represented roughly 1.0-7.5% of CD8+ T cells in over 5 donors.

The cDNA for TCR beta came from 5'RACE template switching with UMIs. TCRdb processed the 5' RACE reads again and assigns one entry to each CDR3 protein, with no DNA. The ten most abundant clones cover about 10% of a sample with around 380,000 distinct CDR3 sequences. Regarding this clonotype: Its antigen remains unknown.

V usage is TRBV7-8 and J usage is TRBJ2-1; absent DNA, TCRdb's TRBD2 call cannot be checked. The sample taken for sequencing was blood T cells: a sorted CD56 or NKG2C T cell subset, CD4+ or CD8+ T cells, or bulk PBMC T cells (not recorded which). This sequence was found in a woman between 45 and 65 years old in good health. CDR3 sequence reads: CASSFSKTSGRAWSSYNEQFF. The full variable domain, completed using reference TRBV7-8 and TRBJ2-1, is GAGVSQSPRYKVAKRGQDVALRCDPISGHVSLFWYQQALGQGPEFLTYFQNEAQLDKSGLPSDRFFAERPEGSVSTLKIQRTQQEDSAVYLCASSFSKTSGRAWSSYNEQFFGPGTRLTVL.